This TCR beta chain originates from a study of T-cell reconstitution after alpha-beta-depleted transplantation in children (dated by TCRdb to 2016 to 2018). Looking at the study overall: T-cell immune reconstitution after TCRalphabeta/CD19-depleted allogeneic hematopoietic cell transplantation in children was quantitatively tracked in the study by means of TCR repertoire profiling.

Receptor amplification or capture employed PCR. Instrument on record: Illumina HiSeq 2500. To normalize quantification of the TCRbeta repertoire, the TCR libraries were built with molecular barcoding that relied on unique molecular identifiers. TCRdb applied fastp at Q25 and MiXCR to the public reads, then kept only in-frame beta chains. Records with the same CDR3 protein are collapsed into one entry carrying the most frequent genes and DNA. The sample table contains roughly 500,000 distinct CDR3 sequences; only one count was recorded for around 20% of them. Approximately 3% of the sample is held by the ten biggest clonotypes. A remark on this clonotype: The antigen this receptor binds is unknown. Per-nucleotide qualities are absent, and no much larger clonotype sits a single base away.

This specimen consisted of PBMCs from the stem cell graft donor, obtained from the stem cell graft. This TCR was recovered from a human donor who donated a stem cell graft to a child with acute lymphoblastic leukemia.

The bases are TGCAGTGCTAGAGATCTGAATGGGACCTCCTACGAGCAGTACTTC. Its protein reads: CSARDLNGTSYEQYF. The chain was built from TRBV20-1 and TRBJ2-7; the D gene could be TRBD1 or TRBD2, each one agreeing over 5 bases. Deletion took 0 bases off V and 0 bases off J, with a span of 12 bases between the germline ends. CDR1 and CDR2, looked up from the germline V gene (reference sequence), are DFQATT and SNEGSKA. Taken from cysteine to phenylalanine, the CDR3 has 15 residues. Here the CDR3 DNA is all that survives: 45 bases in frame from base 1.